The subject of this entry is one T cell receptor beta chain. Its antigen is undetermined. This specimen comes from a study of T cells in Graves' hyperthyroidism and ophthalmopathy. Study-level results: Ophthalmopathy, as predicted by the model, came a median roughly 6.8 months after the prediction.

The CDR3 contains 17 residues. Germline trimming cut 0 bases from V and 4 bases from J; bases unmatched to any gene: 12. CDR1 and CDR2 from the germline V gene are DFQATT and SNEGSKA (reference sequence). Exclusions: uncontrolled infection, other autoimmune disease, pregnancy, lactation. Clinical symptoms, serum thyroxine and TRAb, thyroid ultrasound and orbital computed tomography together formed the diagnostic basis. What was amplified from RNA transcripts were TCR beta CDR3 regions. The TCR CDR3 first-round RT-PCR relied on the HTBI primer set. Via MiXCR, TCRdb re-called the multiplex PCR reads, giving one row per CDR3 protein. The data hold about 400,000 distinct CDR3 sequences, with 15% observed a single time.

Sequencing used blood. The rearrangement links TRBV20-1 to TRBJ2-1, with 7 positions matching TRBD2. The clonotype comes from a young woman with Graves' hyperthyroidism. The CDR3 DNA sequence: TGCAGTGCTAGAGATCGGCTCTCGAGCGGGATTTACAATGAGCAGTTCTTC. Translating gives CSARDRLSSGIYNEQFF.